What follows is one TCR beta chain and its context. Its antigen has not been determined. One base away there is no much larger clone; base qualities are not given. The data stem from a study of immune characterization of retroperitoneal liposarcoma (dated by TCRdb to between 2018 and 2021). Library construction relied on PCR. Sequencing instrument: NextSeq 500. TCRdb applied fastp at Q25 and MiXCR to the public reads, then kept only in-frame beta chains. Duplicate CDR3 protein sequences are folded into a single record with the most common DNA and genes. This sample gives 2,000 to 2,500 distinct CDR3 sequences in total; just under 50% of them show up just once. 53% of the sample lies in the top ten. The sequence came from a female donor with retroperitoneal liposarcoma. Sequenced input: tumor tissue.

The DNA sequence reads TGTGCCAGCAGTTACTCAGGCAACATGAACACTGAAGCTTTCTTT. It specifies CASSYSGNMNTEAFF. This sequence uses TRBV6-8 and TRBJ1-1; no D gene can be assigned with confidence. CDR1 and CDR2 (MNHGY, SAAAGT) derive from the germline V gene. The CDR3 runs 15 residues from the cysteine to the phenylalanine. The DNA shown is the 45-base CDR3, in frame from base 1. V drops 0 bases and J drops 0 bases, leaving 8 bases in between.